These 26 T cell receptor beta chains originate from one sample sequenced in a study of cytomegalovirus exposure and HLA in healthy donors (dated by TCRdb to the late 2010s). The receptor library was made with the immunoSEQ multiplex PCR assay. For the multiplex PCR, a mixture combining 60 forward primers for TCR Vbeta segments and 13 reverse primers for TCR Jbeta segments was used. TCRdb took over this immuneACCESS table, retaining in-frame rearrangements with V and J assigned. Such tables are incomplete; in checked studies, under half of the missing clones stem from an unresolved V gene, and the remainder is unexplained. For this sample, the table gives 75,000 to 100,000 clones. The leading ten clones occupy around 1.6% of the sample. Sample: PBMCs. All receptors come from a woman aged 55 to 70 in good health and CMV-seronegative.

The genes are TRBV28 and TRBJ1-5; 9 positions match TRBD1. V lost 5 bases and J lost 7; bases outside the gene matches: 6. This CDR3 comprises 14 residues. The germline V gene encodes CDR1 MDHEN and CDR2 SYDVKM. In nucleotides, the CDR3 is TGTGCCAGCAGTACGGGACAGGGAGGACAGCCCCAGCATTTT. This encodes CASSTGQGGQPQHF.

V gene TRBV7-2 combines with J gene TRBJ1-3, with D uncertain. Germline loops: CDR1 SGHTA, CDR2 FQGNSA. Trimming took 2 bases from V and 0 from J, leaving 11 bases between them. The CDR3 is 16 residues long. CDR3 loop: CASSLRRTVSGNTIYF. The CDR3 DNA reads as TGTGCCAGCAGCTTACGAAGGACTGTCTCTGGAAACACCATATATTTT. The entire variable domain, with the rest obtained from reference TRBV7-2 and TRBJ1-3, is as follows: GAGVSQSPSNKVTEKGKDVELRCDPISGHTALYWYRQSLGQGLEFLIYFQGNSAPDKSGLPSDRFSAERTGGSVSTLTIQRTQQEDSAVYLCASSLRRTVSGNTIYFGEGSWLTVV.

The V gene is TRBV28, the J gene TRBJ2-5; TRBD2 agrees at 10 bases. This CDR3 comprises 15 residues. V was pared by 5 bases and J by 0 bases, with 3 bases of the junction left unmatched. Germline CDR1 is MDHEN and CDR2 is SYDVKM. CDR3 sequence: CASSPSGGNQETQYF. CDR3 coding DNA: TGTGCCAGCAGTCCTAGCGGGGGTAACCAAGAGACCCAGTACTTC.

The chain couples TRBV7-2 to TRBJ1-1; perhaps TRBD1 as D (5 bases). The CDR3 consists of 15 residues. The germline V gene has CDR1 SGHTA and CDR2 FQGNSA. Trimming stripped 5 bases from V and 3 bases from J, with 16 bases between. This CDR3 reads CASSLLLQGYTEAFF. The CDR3 DNA follows: TGTGCCAGCAGCCTACTGTTGCAGGGCTACACTGAAGCTTTCTTT.

V gene TRBV27 combines with J gene TRBJ2-7; 10 bases fit TRBD1. The CDR3 runs to 16 residues. Germline trimming cut 5 bases from V and 2 bases from J; bases unmatched to any gene: 9. Germline V gene data show CDR1 as MNHEY and CDR2 as SMNVEV (reference sequence). CDR3 sequence (DNA): TGTGCCAGCAGTGCGACAGGGGGCCACCCTACCTACGAGCAGTACTTC. Translation: CASSATGGHPTYEQYF.

The chain carries TRBV7-2 and TRBJ2-3, with a weak D call TRBD2 (6 bases). In germline, CDR1 is SGHTA, CDR2 FQGNSA. The CDR3 runs 15 residues. Trimming removed 1 base at V and 3 bases at J, with 11 bases between. The CDR3 region has the DNA TGTGCCAGCAGCTTAGGGGGGAGGACGACAGATACGCAGTATTTT. Amino acids: CASSLGGRTTDTQYF.

The V and J genes are TRBV21-1 and TRBJ2-1; TRBD2 was called by the table and not checked on the DNA. TRBV21-1 is labeled a pseudogene. This CDR3 region has 14 residues. The CDR3 nucleotides read TGTGCCAGCTCGCGGGAGGGACGACGTGATGAGCAGTTCTTC. This gives the protein CASSREGRRDEQFF.

V and J are TRBV10-3 and TRBJ2-1; TRBD2 matches at 8 bases. Germline V gene sequence: CDR1 ENHRY, CDR2 SYGVKD. This CDR3 region has 16 residues. Trimming took 0 bases from V and 2 from J; bases not matched to a gene: 3. CDR3 sequence: CAISESPGLAYNEQFF. The CDR3 DNA reads as TGTGCCATCAGTGAGTCTCCGGGACTAGCCTACAATGAGCAGTTCTTC.

The chain joins TRBV28 to TRBJ2-7, with TRBD2 matching 7 bases. The V gene end was trimmed by 7 bases and the J gene end by 5 bases; junction bases not matched to a gene: 29. Looked up from germline, CDR1 is MDHEN and CDR2 is SYDVKM. CDR3 size: 20 residues. The CDR3 region has the DNA TGTGCCAGCAACCTCAGGGCAAAGGGAGGGACCTGGGGCTTTGGGGACGAGCAGTACTTC. This translates into CASNLRAKGGTWGFGDEQYF.

The chain recombines TRBV2 with TRBJ2-1; 11 nucleotides match TRBD2. Germline values: CDR1 SNHLY, CDR2 FYNNEI. The CDR3 is made up of 17 amino acids. After removal of 2 bases from V and 8 bases from J, the junction contained 11 bases not matched to a gene. The CDR3 nucleotides read TGTGCCAGCAGTGAAAATAGCGGGCTAGCGGGAGGTCATGAGCAGTTCTTC. This sequence encodes CASSENSGLAGGHEQFF. The full variable domain, in which reference TRBV2 and TRBJ2-1 provide the parts outside the CDR3, is EPEVTQTPSHQVTQMGQEVILRCVPISNHLYFYWYRQILGQKVEFLVSFYNNEISEKSEIFDDQFSVERPDGSNFTLKIRSTKLEDSAMYFCASSENSGLAGGHEQFFGPGTRLTVL.

This chain joins TRBV5-1 and TRBJ2-5; D is perhaps TRBD1 (6 bases). V was clipped by 2 bases and J by 2 bases, with 16 bases between them. Per the germline V gene, CDR1 is SGHRS and CDR2 is YFSETQ. The CDR3 is 16 amino acids. CDR3 loop: CASSFEPQGRQETQYF. The CDR3 DNA sequence: TGCGCCAGCAGCTTTGAACCACAGGGCAGGCAAGAGACCCAGTACTTC.

The rearrangement links TRBV9 to TRBJ2-3; 7 positions match TRBD2. The CDR3 length is 15 residues. Trimming took 6 bases from V and 5 from J; bases not matched to a gene: 12. Germline CDR1 reads SGDLS; CDR2 reads YYNGEE. CDR3 region: CASTLGGREKDTQYF. In DNA, the CDR3 is TGTGCCAGCACCCTCGGGGGGAGGGAGAAAGATACGCAGTATTTT.

The rearrangement joins TRBV28 to TRBJ2-5, with 7 bases identical to TRBD1. This CDR3 is built from 14 residues. The V and J ends lost 4 bases and 1 base, in that order; junction bases with no gene match: 3. CDR1 is MDHEN, CDR2 SYDVKM, per germline. CDR3 DNA: TGTGCCAGCAGTTCGGGACAGCTCCAAGAGACCCAGTACTTC. This codes for CASSSGQLQETQYF.

With respect to this clone: The same CDR3 can be traced to other DNA sequences in this sample. The chain has TRBV5-1 and TRBJ2-7; 11 bases align to TRBD1. V lost 0 bases, J lost 4 bases, and 9 bases stayed unmatched. The CDR3 covers 17 residues. Germline CDR1 is SGHRS and CDR2 is YFSETQ. CDR3 loop: CASSLAAAGTGGYEQYF. The CDR3 nucleotides read TGCGCCAGCAGCTTGGCCGCAGCCGGGACAGGGGGGTACGAGCAGTACTTC. Full variable domain (rest looked up from reference TRBV5-1 and TRBJ2-7): KAGVTQTPRYLIKTRGQQVTLSCSPISGHRSVSWYQQTPGQGLQFLFEYFSETQRNKGNFPGRFSGRQFSNSRSEMNVSTLELGDSALYLCASSLAAAGTGGYEQYFGPGTRLTVT.

The genes are TRBV2 and TRBJ2-5, with 10 bases that match TRBD2. Gene TRBJ2-7 matches the end of the DNA better, so the J call may be wrong. Germline V gene sequence: CDR1 SNHLY, CDR2 FYNNEI. The CDR3 is 16 residues long. In DNA form, the CDR3 reads TGTGCCAGCAGTGTTAGCGGGAGGCCCAGCTCCTACGAGCAGTACTTC. This encodes CASSVSGRPSSYEQYF.

The DNA for the CDR3 is TGTGCCAGCAGTTCCACCTGGGGGGTAGCGGGAGCAGATACGCAGTATTTT. Its translation: CASSSTWGVAGADTQYF. This chain links TRBV27 with TRBJ2-3; 9 positions match TRBD2. Germline CDR1 and CDR2: MNHEY and SMNVEV (reference sequence). The CDR3 is made up of 17 amino acids. V gave up 4 bases and J gave up 4 bases; unmatched junction bases: 12.

The V and J genes are TRBV6-1 and TRBJ1-1, with D uncertain. Trimming took off 2 bases at V and 1 base at J, with 8 bases between the two ends. Germline lookup yields CDR1 MNHNS and CDR2 SASEGT. The CDR3 sequence is 14 residues long. DNA of the CDR3: TGTGCCAGCAGTGAATTGAGTGGGAACACTGAAGCTTTCTTT. It is translated as CASSELSGNTEAFF.

The chain is built from TRBV10-1 and TRBJ2-1, with a tentative D call TRBD2 (6 bases). Germline CDR1 WNHNN, CDR2 SYGVQD (reference sequence). CDR3 length: 14 residues. The V end was cut by 1 base, the J end by 7 bases, with 11 bases between. CDR3 nucleotides: TGCGCCAGCAGTGAGTACAGCCGGGAGAATGAGCAGTTCTTC. It yields the protein CASSEYSRENEQFF.

This chain uses TRBV5-1 with TRBJ2-1; 13 bases agree with TRBD2. V was pared by 6 bases and J by 9 bases, with 9 bases of the junction left unmatched. Germline assignment: CDR1 SGHRS and CDR2 YFSETQ. The CDR3 is 15 amino acids. The chain's CDR3 is CASTSRTSGSVEQFF. In nucleotides, the CDR3 is TGCGCCAGCACCTCCCGGACTAGCGGGAGCGTTGAGCAGTTCTTC.

The rearrangement joins TRBV10-1 to TRBJ1-5; no clear D gene. CDR1 WNHNN and CDR2 SYGVQD come from the germline V gene (reference sequence). CDR3 length equals 14 residues. V lost 4 bases, J lost 5 bases, and 12 bases lay in between. The CDR3 DNA follows: TGCGCCAGCAGTGGATCCGGGAACTATCAGCCCCAGCATTTT. This sequence encodes CASSGSGNYQPQHF.

The chain combines TRBV28 with TRBJ2-1; a possible D gene is TRBD2 (6 bases). Germline V gene sequence: CDR1 MDHEN, CDR2 SYDVKM. The CDR3 is made up of 15 amino acids. Between the trimmed V and J ends, which lost 4 bases and 6 bases, there was a span of 16 bases. This CDR3 is CASSSSSDHSNEQFF. The CDR3 DNA is TGTGCCAGCAGTTCTTCTAGCGATCATTCCAATGAGCAGTTCTTC.

The chain carries TRBV5-8 and TRBJ2-3, with D unresolved. Germline values: CDR1 SGHTS, CDR2 YDEGEE. The CDR3 runs to 13 residues. Deletions cut 4 bases from V and 0 bases from J, with 6 bases between. DNA for the CDR3: TGTGCCAGCAGCCTACTGAGCACAGATACGCAGTATTTT. This translates into CASSLLSTDTQYF.

This chain joins TRBV4-2 and TRBJ2-5, with 13 bases fitting TRBD2. Unmatched junction bases numbered 11, after V lost 3 bases and J lost 4 bases. Germline CDR1 LGHNA, CDR2 YNFKEQ. CDR3 size: 18 residues. The CDR3 DNA reads TGTGCCAGCAGCCAGGCGGCGGTCACTAGCGGGAGGGGAGAGACCCAGTACTTC. Translating gives CASSQAAVTSGRGETQYF.

The genes are TRBV6-5 and TRBJ2-1; TRBD1 agrees at 7 bases. Trimming at V came to 6 bases and at J to 9 bases, leaving 11 bases not matched to a gene. This CDR3 spans 14 amino acids. Germline values: CDR1 MNHEY, CDR2 SVGAGI. As DNA, the CDR3 is TGTGCCAGCAGCCACCGAGGGACAGTAGGTGAGCAGTTCTTC. Translation: CASSHRGTVGEQFF.

The chain joins TRBV7-9 to TRBJ2-5, with D perhaps TRBD1 (5 bases). The germline gives CDR1 SEHNR, CDR2 FQNEAQ (reference sequence). The CDR3 loop spans 12 amino acids. The V end lost 3 bases, the J end lost 3 bases, and 5 bases lay between the germline ends. In DNA, the CDR3 is TGTGCCAGCAGCTTGACAGAAGAGACCCAGTACTTC. Translated, it gives CASSLTEETQYF.

This rearrangement joins TRBV2 to TRBJ1-6; 8 bases agree with TRBD1. Germline lookup yields CDR1 SNHLY and CDR2 FYNNEI. Trimming took 4 bases from V and 9 from J; bases not matched to a gene: 8. This CDR3 is 15 amino acids long. For the CDR3, the DNA is TGTGCCAGCAGTGGCATTACAGGGGGAGCTTCACCCCTCCACTTT. Its protein product is CASSGITGGASPLHF.